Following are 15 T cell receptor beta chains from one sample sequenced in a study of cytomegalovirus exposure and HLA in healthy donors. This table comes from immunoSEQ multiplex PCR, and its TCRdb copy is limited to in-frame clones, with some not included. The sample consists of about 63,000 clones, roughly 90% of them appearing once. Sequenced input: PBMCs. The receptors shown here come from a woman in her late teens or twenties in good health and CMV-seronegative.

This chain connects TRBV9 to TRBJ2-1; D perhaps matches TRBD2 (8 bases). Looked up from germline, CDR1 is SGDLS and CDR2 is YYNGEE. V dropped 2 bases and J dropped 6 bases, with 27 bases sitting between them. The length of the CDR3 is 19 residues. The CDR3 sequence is CASSVQTGTAGAWGNEQFF. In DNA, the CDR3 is TGTGCCAGCAGCGTCCAGACCGGGACAGCGGGAGCCTGGGGCAATGAGCAGTTCTTC.

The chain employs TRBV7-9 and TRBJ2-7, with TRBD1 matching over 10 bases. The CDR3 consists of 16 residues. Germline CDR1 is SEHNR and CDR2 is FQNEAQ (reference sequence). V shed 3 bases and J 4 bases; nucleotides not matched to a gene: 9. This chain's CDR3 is CASSFAPGQGRYEQYF. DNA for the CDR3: TGTGCCAGCAGCTTCGCGCCGGGACAGGGGCGGTACGAGCAGTACTTC.

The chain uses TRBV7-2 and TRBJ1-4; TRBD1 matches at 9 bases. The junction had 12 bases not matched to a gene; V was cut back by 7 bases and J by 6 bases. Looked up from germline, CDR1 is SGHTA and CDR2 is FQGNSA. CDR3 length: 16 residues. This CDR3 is CASKRTTGTGYEKLFF. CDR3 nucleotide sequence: TGTGCCAGCAAGAGGACAACCGGGACAGGGTATGAAAAACTGTTTTTT.

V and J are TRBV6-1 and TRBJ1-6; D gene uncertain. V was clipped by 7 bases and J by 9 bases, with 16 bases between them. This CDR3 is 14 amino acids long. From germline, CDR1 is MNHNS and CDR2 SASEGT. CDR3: CASTRTGSGSPLHF. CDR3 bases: TGTGCCAGCACTCGGACGGGTAGCGGTTCACCCCTCCACTTT.

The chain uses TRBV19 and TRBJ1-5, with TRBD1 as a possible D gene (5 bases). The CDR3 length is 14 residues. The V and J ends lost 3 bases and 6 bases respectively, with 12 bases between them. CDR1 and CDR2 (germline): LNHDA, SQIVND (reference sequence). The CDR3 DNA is TGTGCCAGTAGTATGGGGGAGGTGGCTCAGCCCCAGCATTTT. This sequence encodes CASSMGEVAQPQHF.

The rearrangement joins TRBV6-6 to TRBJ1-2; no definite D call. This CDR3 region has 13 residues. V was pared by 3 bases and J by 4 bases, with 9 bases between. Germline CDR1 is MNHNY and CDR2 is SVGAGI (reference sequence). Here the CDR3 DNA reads TGTGCCAGCAGTTATCGGGTGGGCTATGGCTACACCTTC. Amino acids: CASSYRVGYGYTF.

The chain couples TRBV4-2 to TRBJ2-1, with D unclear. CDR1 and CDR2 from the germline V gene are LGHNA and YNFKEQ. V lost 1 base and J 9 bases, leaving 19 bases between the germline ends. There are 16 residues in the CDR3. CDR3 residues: CASSQVEVSRRGEQFF. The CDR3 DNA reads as TGTGCCAGCAGCCAAGTTGAGGTCAGCCGCAGAGGTGAGCAGTTCTTC.

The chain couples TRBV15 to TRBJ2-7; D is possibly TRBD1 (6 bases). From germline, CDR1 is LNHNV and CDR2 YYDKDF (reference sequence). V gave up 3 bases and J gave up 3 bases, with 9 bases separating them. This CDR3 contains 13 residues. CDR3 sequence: CATSSDRYYEQYF. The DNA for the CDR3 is TGTGCCACCAGCAGTGACAGGTACTACGAGCAGTACTTC.

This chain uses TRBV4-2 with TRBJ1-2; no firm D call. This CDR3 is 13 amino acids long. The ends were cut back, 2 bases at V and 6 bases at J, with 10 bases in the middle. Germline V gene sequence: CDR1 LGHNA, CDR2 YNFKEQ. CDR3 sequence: CASSQHDMHGYTF. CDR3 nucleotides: TGTGCCAGCAGCCAACATGACATGCATGGCTACACCTTC.

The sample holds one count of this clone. CDR3 residues: CASSLAPRGALNTEAFF. CDR3 nucleotide sequence: TGTGCCAGCAGTTTGGCCCCGCGCGGGGCTTTGAACACTGAAGCTTTCTTT. This chain uses TRBV28 with TRBJ1-1; D is possibly TRBD1 (5 bases). Trimming pared 3 bases from V and 0 bases from J, leaving 17 bases between. The CDR3 contains 17 residues. Looked up from germline, CDR1 is MDHEN and CDR2 is SYDVKM.

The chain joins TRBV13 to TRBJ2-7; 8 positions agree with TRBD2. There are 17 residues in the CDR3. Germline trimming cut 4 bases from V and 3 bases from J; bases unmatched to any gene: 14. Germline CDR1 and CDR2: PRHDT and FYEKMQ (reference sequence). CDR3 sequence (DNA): TGTGCCAGCAGCTCGGGACCGGGAGCGGGAGTTTTCTACGAGCAGTACTTC. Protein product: CASSSGPGAGVFYEQYF.

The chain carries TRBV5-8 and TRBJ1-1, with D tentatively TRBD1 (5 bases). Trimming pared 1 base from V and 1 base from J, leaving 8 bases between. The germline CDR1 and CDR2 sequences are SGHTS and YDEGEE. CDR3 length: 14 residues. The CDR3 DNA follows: TGTGCCAGCAGCTTGAGTCAGGGGAACACTGAAGCTTTCTTT. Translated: CASSLSQGNTEAFF.

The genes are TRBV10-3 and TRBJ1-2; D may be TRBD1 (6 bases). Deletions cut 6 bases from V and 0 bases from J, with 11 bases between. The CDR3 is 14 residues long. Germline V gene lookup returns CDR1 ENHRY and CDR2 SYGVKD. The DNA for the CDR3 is TGTGCCATCAGGACGGACAGCGCTAACTATGGCTACACCTTC. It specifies CAIRTDSANYGYTF.

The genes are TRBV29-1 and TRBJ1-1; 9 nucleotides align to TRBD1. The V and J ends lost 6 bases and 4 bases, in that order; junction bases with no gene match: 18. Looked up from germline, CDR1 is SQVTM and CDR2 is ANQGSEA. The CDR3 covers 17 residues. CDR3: CSVQAGTGRPRSTEAFF. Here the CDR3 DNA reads TGCAGCGTGCAAGCCGGGACAGGGAGGCCAAGGAGCACTGAAGCTTTCTTT.

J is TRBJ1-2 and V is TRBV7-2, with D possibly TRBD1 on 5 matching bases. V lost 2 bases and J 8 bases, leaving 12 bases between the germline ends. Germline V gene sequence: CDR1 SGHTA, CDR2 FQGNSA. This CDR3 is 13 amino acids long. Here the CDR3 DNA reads TGTGCCAGCAGCTTATGGTGGGGGGACGGCTACACCTTC. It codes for CASSLWWGDGYTF.